This T cell receptor (beta chain) was obtained from a study of blood T cell repertoires in COVID-19. Study background: PBMCs, B-cell-depleted T cells, or T cells were the source of the cDNA or gDNA that made up the material.

This CDR3 has 13 amino acids. Germline lookup yields CDR1 SGHNT and CDR2 YYREEE (reference sequence). Deletions cut 10 bases from V and 1 base from J, with 14 bases between. Profiled with immunoSEQ multiplex PCR; TCRdb holds only in-frame clones, not every one. This sample carries about 400,000 clones, approximately 86% of them seen once, and the ten largest clones take over 2%. V gene TRBV5-4 combines with J gene TRBJ2-5; the D gene is possibly TRBD2 (6 bases). This clonotype was sampled from a woman between 40 and 50 years old with acute COVID-19. Sequencing input: PBMCs or T cells enriched from blood (not recorded which). This CDR3 is CASGWRGQETQYF. The CDR3 coding sequence is TGTGCCTCGGGGTGGAGGGGCCAAGAGACCCAGTACTTC. The variable domain in full, completed from reference TRBV5-4 and TRBJ2-5, reads ETGVTQSPTHLIKTRGQQVTLRCSSQSGHNTVSWYQQALGQGPQFIFQYYREEENGRGNFPPRFSGLQFPNYSSELNVNALELDDSALYLCASGWRGQETQYFGPGTRLLVL.